The 22 T cell receptor beta chains in this list originate from one sample, sequenced in a study of blood T cell repertoires in COVID-19. Here immunoSEQ multiplex PCR was the method, and the copy in TCRdb shows in-frame clones only, minus some. Among about 370,000 clones listed, roughly 86% were seen once. The sample comprised peripheral blood. The receptors shown here come from a woman in her 30s with COVID-19, enrolled during active disease.

The chain joins TRBV11-2 to TRBJ2-7; 8 nucleotides match TRBD2. V dropped 5 bases and J dropped 2; count of bases not matched to a gene: 11. CDR1 and CDR2 (germline): SGHAT, FQNNGV. The CDR3 runs to 16 residues. Written as DNA, the CDR3 is TGTGCCAGCAGCCAAGGGGCCGGGAGGGCCGCCTACGAGCAGTACTTC. The encoded protein is CASSQGAGRAAYEQYF.

The chain employs TRBV19 and TRBJ1-6; TRBD1 might be the D (6 bases). This CDR3 is built from 14 residues. Germline V gene lookup returns CDR1 LNHDA and CDR2 SQIVND (reference sequence). V was trimmed by 4 bases and J by 8 bases, leaving 12 bases between them. The CDR3 reads CASSTGVLDSPLHF. CDR3 nucleotides: TGTGCCAGTAGTACAGGGGTTTTGGATTCACCCCTCCACTTT.

The J gene is TRBJ1-6, the V gene TRBV3-1 (or the pseudogene TRBV3-2); D not resolved. V was shortened by 1 base and J by 6 bases, with 7 bases between the two germline ends. This CDR3 comprises 14 residues. CDR1 LGHDT and CDR2 YNNKEL come from the germline V gene (reference sequence). This chain's CDR3 is CASSQVTFNSPLHF. In DNA, the CDR3 is TGTGCCAGCAGCCAAGTGACTTTTAATTCACCCCTCCACTTT.

J is TRBJ2-7 and V is TRBV5-6; D possibly corresponds to TRBD2 (6 bases). The CDR3 runs to 16 residues. Germline-derived CDR1 and CDR2 are SGHDT and YYEEEE. The V end lost 3 bases, the J end lost 7 bases, and 23 bases lay between the germline ends. The CDR3 DNA sequence: TGTGCCAGCAGCTCTAGCCTCGGGACTCAGGTTCGGGAGCAGTACTTC. Translating it yields CASSSSLGTQVREQYF.

The CDR3 loop is CASSVGTGGNTIYF. Written as DNA, the CDR3 is TGTGCCAGCAGTGTCGGGACAGGAGGAAACACCATATATTTT. The chain carries TRBV2 and TRBJ1-3, with 8 bases aligning to TRBD1. V shed 4 bases and J 4 bases; nucleotides not matched to a gene: 3. Per the germline V gene, CDR1 is SNHLY and CDR2 is FYNNEI. The CDR3 is 14 residues long.

The chain joins TRBV7-2 to TRBJ2-2; the match to TRBD2 covers 11 bases. Germline V lookup: CDR1 SGHTA, CDR2 FQGNSA. The CDR3 is 16 residues long. V was clipped by 5 bases and J by 4 bases; unmatched bases: 6. The CDR3, as DNA: TGTGCCAGCAGCGGAGTACTAGCGGGAGCCACCGGGGAGCTGTTTTTT. It yields the protein CASSGVLAGATGELFF.

The V gene is TRBV20-1, the J gene TRBJ2-1; 12 nucleotides line up with TRBD2. The CDR3 runs 11 residues. Per germline, CDR1 DFQATT and CDR2 SNEGSKA (reference sequence). Trimming cost V 5 bases and J 15 bases; bases outside gene matches: 5. The DNA of the CDR3 is TGCAGTGCTTCACTAGCGGGAGGTACGTTCTTC. It yields the protein CSASLAGGTFF.

This chain connects TRBV5-4 to TRBJ2-1; tentatively, D is TRBD2 (6 bases). V lost 2 bases to trimming and J lost 5 bases, with 14 bases between them. This CDR3 contains 15 residues. CDR1 and CDR2 (germline): SGHNT, YYREEE (reference sequence). The CDR3 loop is CASSLTGPGDNEQFF. The CDR3 bases are TGTGCCAGCAGCTTAACAGGTCCGGGGGACAATGAGCAGTTCTTC.

The table lists this clone with a few counts. J is TRBJ2-5 and V is TRBV5-4; possibly TRBD2 for D (6 bases). Between the trimmed V and J ends, which lost 2 bases and 2 bases, there was a span of 7 bases. Germline loops: CDR1 SGHNT, CDR2 YYREEE (reference sequence). The length of the CDR3 is 13 residues. CDR3 residues: CASSFREQETQYF. The CDR3, as DNA: TGTGCCAGCAGCTTCCGGGAGCAAGAGACCCAGTACTTC.

V is TRBV23-1 and J is TRBJ1-4; 7 bases are a match to TRBD1. TRBV23-1 is an ORF, and what it does is uncertain. The CDR3 is 15 residues long. The junction had 7 bases not matched to a gene; V was cut back by 2 bases and J by 7 bases. This chain's CDR3 is CASSQQQGSGEKLFF. The CDR3 nucleotides are TGCGCCAGCAGTCAACAACAGGGGTCCGGTGAAAAACTGTTTTTT.

This rearrangement joins TRBV4-3 to TRBJ2-7, with 9 nucleotides matching TRBD1. Germline V gives CDR1 LGHNA, CDR2 YSLEER. The J segment lost 2 bases and the V segment lost 7 bases, leaving 6 bases of the junction unmatched. The CDR3 has 14 residues. CDR3 nucleotides: TGCGCCAGCACTTACGGGACAGGGACCTACGAGCAGTACTTC. Amino acid sequence: CASTYGTGTYEQYF.

This clone showed up just a few times. V gene TRBV5-1 combines with J gene TRBJ2-7, with 7 bases identical to TRBD1. Germline lookup yields CDR1 SGHRS and CDR2 YFSETQ. This CDR3 has 16 amino acids. Losses at the gene ends were 3 bases for V and 5 bases for J; bases not matched to a gene: 14. CDR3 in DNA: TGCGCCAGCAGCTGGCAAGACAGGGAGATGAGGAACGAGCAGTACTTC. The encoded protein is CASSWQDREMRNEQYF.

The chain recombines TRBV6-4 with TRBJ2-1, with 7 bases that match TRBD2. With V trimmed by 8 bases and J by 9 bases, 7 bases remained unmatched. CDR3 length equals 12 residues. CDR1 is MRHNA and CDR2 is SNTAGT in the germline V gene. The CDR3, as DNA: TGTGCCAGCCTGCGGGAGTGTAGTGAGCAGTTCTTC. It is translated as CASLRECSEQFF.

The gene calls are TRBV14 and TRBJ1-2; no clear D gene. The CDR3 is 15 residues long. V was clipped by 0 bases and J by 4 bases, with 12 bases between them. CDR1 SGHDN and CDR2 FVKESK come from the germline V gene. CDR3 sequence reads: CASSQDSRISYGYTF. The CDR3, as DNA: TGTGCCAGCAGCCAAGATTCCAGGATTAGCTATGGCTACACCTTC.

The chain employs TRBV2 and TRBJ1-5; no reliable D call. This CDR3 has 16 residues. Trimming cost V 5 bases and J 3 bases, with 17 bases left between them. Per the germline V gene, CDR1 is SNHLY and CDR2 is FYNNEI. The CDR3: CASSPAPGAHNQPQHF. Here the CDR3 DNA reads TGTGCCAGCAGTCCAGCTCCGGGAGCACACAATCAGCCCCAGCATTTT.

A remark on this clone: The junction shows a germline mismatch at one end, possibly a read error. The chain employs TRBV24-1 and TRBJ2-7; a weak D match, TRBD2 (5 bases). CDR1 and CDR2 from the germline V gene are KGHDR and SFDVKD. This CDR3 contains 10 residues. The CDR3 protein is CATLKGVRSF. CDR3 bases: TGTGCCACCCTAAAGGGAGTTAGGAGCTTC.

V and J are TRBV9 and TRBJ2-1, with 7 bases aligning to TRBD2. The V gene's germline CDR1 is SGDLS and CDR2 YYNGEE. This CDR3 region has 14 residues. The V and J ends lost 0 bases and 4 bases, in that order; junction bases with no gene match: 1. The CDR3 region is CASSVEGGYNEQFF. For the CDR3, the DNA is TGTGCCAGCAGCGTAGAGGGAGGGTACAATGAGCAGTTCTTC.

V and J are TRBV19 and TRBJ2-1, with 7 bases matching TRBD2. The CDR3 totals 17 residues. V shed 6 bases, J shed 0 bases, and the junction held 11 bases outside the gene matches. CDR1 is LNHDA, CDR2 SQIVND, per germline (reference sequence). The CDR3 spells CASRRAAVAGSYNEQFF. In DNA, the CDR3 is TGTGCCAGTAGGAGAGCAGCGGTAGCGGGCTCCTACAATGAGCAGTTCTTC.

The chain links TRBV6-6 to TRBJ1-2; D is uncertain. V dropped 6 bases and J dropped 4 bases, with 21 bases sitting between them. Germline V gene data show CDR1 as MNHNY and CDR2 as SVGAGI (reference sequence). The CDR3 has 16 amino acids. CDR3 DNA sequence: TGTGCCAGCAGCCCACCAACCTCAGAGGCCCTCTATGGCTACACCTTC. As protein: CASSPPTSEALYGYTF.

The chain combines TRBV2 with TRBJ1-2; 9 nucleotides align to TRBD1. Per the germline V gene, CDR1 is SNHLY and CDR2 is FYNNEI. This CDR3 is 12 amino acids long. The junction had 0 bases not matched to a gene; V was cut back by 4 bases and J by 6 bases. As DNA, the CDR3 is TGTGCCAGCAGTGGGACAGGGGATGGCTACACCTTC. As protein: CASSGTGDGYTF.

V is TRBV27 and J is TRBJ2-3, with 9 nucleotides matching TRBD1. V shed 4 bases, J shed 3 bases, and the junction held 5 bases outside the gene matches. The CDR3 contains 15 residues. Germline values: CDR1 MNHEY, CDR2 SMNVEV (reference sequence). The CDR3 DNA follows: TGTGCCAGCAGTTCGCCCGGGACAGGGACAGATACGCAGTATTTT. It encodes CASSSPGTGTDTQYF.

This clone came up a few times. This chain links TRBV20-1 with TRBJ2-7, with 10 bases matching TRBD2. The CDR3 sequence is 17 residues long. Germline CDR1 is DFQATT and CDR2 is SNEGSKA (reference sequence). Losses at the gene ends were 3 bases for V and 2 bases for J; bases not matched to a gene: 13. This chain's CDR3 is CSASPVTSGRGTYEQYF. The CDR3 coding sequence is TGCAGTGCTAGTCCAGTGACTAGCGGGCGGGGGACCTACGAGCAGTACTTC.